This T cell receptor beta chain was profiled in a study of graft-versus-host responses after intestinal transplantation. Across the whole study: Each transplant was multivisceral, liver-intestinal, or isolated intestinal.

In the case of this clone: Its antigen is not identified.

Study findings and constraints: Detected in recipient marrow were GvH clones, some of which were first observed in ileum or blood.

Clones were read by immunoSEQ multiplex PCR, and TCRdb kept only the in-frame ones, dropping some. The sample yields roughly 100,000 clones, 93% seen once. Germline V gene sequence: CDR1 MGHRA, CDR2 YSYEKL. Trimming took off 0 bases at V and 3 bases at J, with 24 bases between the two ends. The length of the CDR3 is 19 residues. The sequencing here drew on unstimulated CD8+ T cells sorted from spleen or lymph node cells, taken before intestinal transplant. V is TRBV4-1 and J is TRBJ2-7, with D possibly TRBD2 on 7 matching bases. This clonotype originated in a human donor who received an intestinal transplant. CDR3 protein: CASSQDENPGGPRVYEQYF. CDR3 DNA: TGCGCCAGCAGCCAAGATGAAAATCCGGGGGGCCCACGAGTCTACGAGCAGTACTTC.